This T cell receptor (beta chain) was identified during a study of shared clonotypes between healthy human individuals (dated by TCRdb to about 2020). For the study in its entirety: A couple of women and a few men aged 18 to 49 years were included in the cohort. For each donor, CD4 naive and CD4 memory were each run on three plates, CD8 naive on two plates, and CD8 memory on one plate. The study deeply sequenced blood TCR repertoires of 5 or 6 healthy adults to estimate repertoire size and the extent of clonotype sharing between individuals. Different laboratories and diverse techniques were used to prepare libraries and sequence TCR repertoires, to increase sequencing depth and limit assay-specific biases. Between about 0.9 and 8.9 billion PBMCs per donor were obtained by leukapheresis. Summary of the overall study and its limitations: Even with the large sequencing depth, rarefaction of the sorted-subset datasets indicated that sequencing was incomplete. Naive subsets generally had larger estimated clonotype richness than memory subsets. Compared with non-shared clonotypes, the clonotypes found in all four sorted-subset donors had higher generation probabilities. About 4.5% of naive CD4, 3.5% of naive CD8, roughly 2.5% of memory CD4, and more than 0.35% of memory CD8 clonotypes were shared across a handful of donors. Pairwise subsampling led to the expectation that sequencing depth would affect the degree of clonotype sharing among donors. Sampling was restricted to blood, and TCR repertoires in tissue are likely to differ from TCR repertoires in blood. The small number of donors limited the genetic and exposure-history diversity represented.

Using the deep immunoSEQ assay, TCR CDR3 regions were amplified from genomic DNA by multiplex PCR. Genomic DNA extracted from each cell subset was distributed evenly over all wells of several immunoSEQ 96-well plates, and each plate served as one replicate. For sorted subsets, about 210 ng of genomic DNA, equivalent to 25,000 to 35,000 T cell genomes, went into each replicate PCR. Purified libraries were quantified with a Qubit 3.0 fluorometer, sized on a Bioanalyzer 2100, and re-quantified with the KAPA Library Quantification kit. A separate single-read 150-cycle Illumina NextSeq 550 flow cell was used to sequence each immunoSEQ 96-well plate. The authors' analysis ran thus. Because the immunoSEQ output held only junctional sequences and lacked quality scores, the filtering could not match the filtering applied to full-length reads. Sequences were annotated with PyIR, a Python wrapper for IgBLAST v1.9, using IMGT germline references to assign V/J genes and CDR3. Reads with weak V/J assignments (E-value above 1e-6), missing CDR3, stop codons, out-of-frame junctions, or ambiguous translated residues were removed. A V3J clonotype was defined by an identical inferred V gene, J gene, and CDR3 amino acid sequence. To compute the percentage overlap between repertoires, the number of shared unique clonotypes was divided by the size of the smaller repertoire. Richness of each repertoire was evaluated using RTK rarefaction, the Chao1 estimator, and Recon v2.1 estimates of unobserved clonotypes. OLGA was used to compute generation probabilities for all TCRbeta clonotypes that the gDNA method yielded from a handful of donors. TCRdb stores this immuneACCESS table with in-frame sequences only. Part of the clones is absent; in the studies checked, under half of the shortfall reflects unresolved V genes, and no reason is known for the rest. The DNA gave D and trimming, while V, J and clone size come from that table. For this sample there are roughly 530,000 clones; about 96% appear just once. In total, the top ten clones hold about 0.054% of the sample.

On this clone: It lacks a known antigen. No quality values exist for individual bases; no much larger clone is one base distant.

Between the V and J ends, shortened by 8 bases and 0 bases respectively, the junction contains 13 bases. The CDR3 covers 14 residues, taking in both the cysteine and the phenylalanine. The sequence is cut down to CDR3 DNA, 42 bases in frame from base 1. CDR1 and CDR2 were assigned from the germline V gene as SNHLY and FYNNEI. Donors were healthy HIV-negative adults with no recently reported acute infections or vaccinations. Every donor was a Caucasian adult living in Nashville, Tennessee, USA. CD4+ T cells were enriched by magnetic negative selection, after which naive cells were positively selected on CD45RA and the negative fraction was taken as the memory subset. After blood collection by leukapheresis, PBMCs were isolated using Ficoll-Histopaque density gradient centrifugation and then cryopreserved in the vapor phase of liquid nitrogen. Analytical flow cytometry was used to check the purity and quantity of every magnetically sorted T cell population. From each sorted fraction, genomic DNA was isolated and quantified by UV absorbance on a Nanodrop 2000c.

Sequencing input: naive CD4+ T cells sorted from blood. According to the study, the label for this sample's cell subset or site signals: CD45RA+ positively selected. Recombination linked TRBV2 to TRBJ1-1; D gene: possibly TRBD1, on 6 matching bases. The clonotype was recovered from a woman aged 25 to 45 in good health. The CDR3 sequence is CASGEQGMNTEAFF. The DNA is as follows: TGTGCCAGCGGGGAACAGGGCATGAACACTGAAGCTTTCTTT.